This TCR beta chain was captured by sequencing in a study of OX40 agonist ivuxolimab in advanced cancers. Clones were read by immunoSEQ multiplex PCR, and TCRdb kept only the in-frame ones, dropping some. Among under 65,000 clones listed, approximately 91% were seen once. Comment on this clone: Germline is not matched at one junction end, which may reflect a read error.

CDR1 is SEHNR and CDR2 is FQNEAQ in the germline V gene (reference sequence). The CDR3 runs to 12 residues. Sequenced here: CD4+ or CD8+ T cells sorted from blood, sampled in a trial of the OX40 agonist ivuxolimab. This sequence was found in an adult with an advanced solid tumor such as melanoma, head and neck, liver or kidney cancer. The chain couples TRBV7-9 to TRBJ2-7; no firm D call. The CDR3 here is CASSLANYEQCF. CDR3 DNA sequence: TGTGCCAGCAGCTTGGCAAATTACGAGCAGTGCTTC.